Listed here are 24 T cell receptor beta chains from one sample, sequenced in a study of T cell responses to AZD1222 COVID-19 vaccine (dated by TCRdb to 2020 to 2023). The library was prepared using the immunoSEQ multiplex PCR assay. The source is immuneACCESS, and TCRdb retained only in-frame sequences with V and J called. Part of the clones is not carried over; for the studies checked, unresolved V genes explain less than half of this, and the remainder is unexplained. This sample is represented by 140,000 to 150,000 clones; roughly nine tenths of them were singletons. 3.8% of the sample rests with the top ten. According to the study, the label for this sample's time point signals: about 28 days (+/-7) after the second vaccine dose. Specimen: peripheral blood, collected 28 days after the second AZD1222 dose. The source of these receptors is an adult who received the AZD1222 COVID-19 vaccine.

The rearrangement links TRBV2 to TRBJ2-2; unclear D gene. This CDR3 spans 15 amino acids. Trimming shortened V by 4 bases and J by 1 base, and 10 bases separated the two germline ends. Germline V gene sequence: CDR1 SNHLY, CDR2 FYNNEI. This CDR3 reads CASSAGPENTGELFF. The CDR3 DNA reads as TGTGCCAGCAGTGCCGGGCCAGAGAACACCGGGGAGCTGTTTTTT. Looking up the rest from reference TRBV2 and TRBJ2-2 gives the full variable domain: EPEVTQTPSHQVTQMGQEVILRCVPISNHLYFYWYRQILGQKVEFLVSFYNNEISEKSEIFDDQFSVERPDGSNFTLKIRSTKLEDSAMYFCASSAGPENTGELFFGEGSRLTVL.

This chain joins TRBV6-1 and TRBJ1-5, with D unclear. Germline loops: CDR1 MNHNS, CDR2 SASEGT. This CDR3 comprises 13 residues. With 0 bases removed from V and 7 bases from J, the gap between germline ends came to 7 bases. CDR3 bases: TGTGCCAGCAGTGAAGCGCGGGTCCAGCCCCAGCATTTT. This gives the protein CASSEARVQPQHF.

The chain combines TRBV12-3 or TRBV12-4 with TRBJ2-7, with a tentative D call TRBD1 (6 bases). V was pared by 4 bases and J by 6 bases, with 10 bases between. CDR3 size: 12 residues. The CDR3 protein is CASSSSGAEQYF. CDR3 DNA: TGTGCCAGCAGTTCTTCAGGGGCCGAGCAGTACTTC.

This chain links TRBV5-6 with TRBJ2-1; D possibly corresponds to TRBD2 (5 bases). The CDR3 covers 13 residues. Germline CDR1 and CDR2: SGHDT and YYEEEE. Trimming removed 0 bases from V and 8 bases from J, with 9 bases in between. In DNA, the CDR3 is TGTGCCAGCAGCTTGGTCCCAGCGGATGAGCAGTTCTTC. Translation: CASSLVPADEQFF.

Written as DNA, the CDR3 is TGTGCCAGCAGCCAATCCCAAGGAGTTAACGGCAATCAGCCCCAGCATTTT. Translation: CASSQSQGVNGNQPQHF. The V call is TRBV4-2, the J call TRBJ1-5; D gene unclear. The CDR3 extends over 17 amino acids. The V end lost 2 bases, the J end lost 2 bases, and 16 bases lay between the germline ends. Germline CDR1 reads LGHNA; CDR2 reads YNFKEQ.

Of note for this clone: One end of the junction does not line up with germline, which may come from a read error. This chain joins TRBV11-2 and TRBJ2-1; D gene ambiguous. CDR1 and CDR2 (germline): SGHAT, FQNNGV. CDR3 length: 11 residues. This CDR3 is CASSSSNEQFF. The CDR3 DNA is TGTGCCAGCAGCTCCTCCAATGAGCAGTTCTTC.

This clone occurred a few times. The gene calls are TRBV18 and TRBJ2-1, with TRBD1 as a possible D gene (5 bases). V was clipped by 1 base and J by 7 bases, with 8 bases between them. The germline V gene encodes CDR1 KGHSH and CDR2 LQKENI. The CDR3 has 13 amino acids. CDR3 DNA: TGTGCCAGCTCACCACTCCCAGGGAATGAGCAGTTCTTC. Its protein product is CASSPLPGNEQFF.

This clone appeared once. This chain links TRBV10-3 with TRBJ1-1; no definite D call. From germline, CDR1 is ENHRY and CDR2 SYGVKD. V was trimmed by 9 bases and J by 1 base, leaving 15 bases between them. This CDR3 is built from 14 residues. The CDR3 sequence is CAINIGAGNTEAFF. The CDR3 DNA reads as TGTGCCATAAACATTGGAGCGGGGAACACTGAAGCTTTCTTT.

This chain links TRBV4-2 with TRBJ2-3; D unresolved. V was pared by 0 bases and J by 0 bases, with 1 base between. The CDR3 runs 13 residues. Per germline, CDR1 LGHNA and CDR2 YNFKEQ. The CDR3 region has the DNA TGTGCCAGCAGCCAAGAGAGCACAGATACGCAGTATTTT. It yields the protein CASSQESTDTQYF.

The chain carries TRBV15 and TRBJ1-1; the D gene is possibly TRBD1 (5 bases). Germline CDR1 and CDR2: LNHNV and YYDKDF (reference sequence). Trimming removed 7 bases from V and 0 bases from J, with 21 bases in between. The CDR3 runs to 17 residues. The CDR3 DNA is TGTGCCACCATAGCCGGTCAGGGACGAGGATTGAACACTGAAGCTTTCTTT. The encoded protein is CATIAGQGRGLNTEAFF.

The V call is TRBV29-1, the J call TRBJ1-2, with D uncertain. CDR1 is SQVTM and CDR2 is ANQGSEA in the germline V gene. The CDR3 runs to 13 residues. V lost 0 bases and J 9 bases, leaving 14 bases between the germline ends. The CDR3 DNA reads as TGCAGCGTTGAAGAGCCGGGTCATACCAGCTACACCTTC. Translation: CSVEEPGHTSYTF. Complete variable domain (other parts from reference TRBV29-1 and TRBJ1-2): SAVISQKPSRDICQRGTSLTIQCQVDSQVTMMFWYRQQPGQSLTLIATANQGSEATYESGFVIDKFPISRPNLTFSTLTVSNMSPEDSSIYLCSVEEPGHTSYTFGSGTRLTVV.

The chain uses TRBV6-5 and TRBJ2-2, with D perhaps TRBD1 (6 bases). This CDR3 has 11 residues. Germline CDR1 reads MNHEY; CDR2 reads SVGAGI. V lost 10 bases and J 6 bases, leaving 9 bases between the germline ends. CDR3 amino acids: CATGQSGELFF. CDR3 bases: TGTGCCACCGGACAGTCCGGGGAGCTGTTTTTT.

V usage is TRBV7-2 and J usage is TRBJ2-7, with 9 bases that match TRBD2. The CDR3 covers 15 residues. V shed 0 bases, J shed 4 bases, and the junction held 4 bases outside the gene matches. In germline, CDR1 is SGHTA, CDR2 FQGNSA. The CDR3 spells CASSLAASGTYEQYF. The CDR3 coding sequence is TGTGCCAGCAGCTTAGCGGCTAGCGGGACTTACGAGCAGTACTTC.

The chain combines TRBV9 with TRBJ1-2; no definite D call. The V end lost 1 base, the J end lost 5 bases, and 15 bases lay between the germline ends. The CDR3 is 15 residues long. Germline V gives CDR1 SGDLS, CDR2 YYNGEE. CDR3: CASSVSKVPLYGYTF. The CDR3 nucleotides are TGTGCCAGCAGCGTATCTAAGGTCCCTCTTTATGGCTACACCTTC.

The rearrangement joins TRBV7-9 to TRBJ1-1; TRBD1 matches at 8 bases. The CDR3 has 15 amino acids. Germline lookup yields CDR1 SEHNR and CDR2 FQNEAQ (reference sequence). The V gene end was trimmed by 4 bases and the J gene end by 5 bases; junction bases not matched to a gene: 9. CDR3: CASSSDARGRTEAFF. The CDR3 DNA reads TGTGCCAGCAGCTCCGATGCCAGGGGGCGAACTGAAGCTTTCTTT.

J is TRBJ2-3 and V is TRBV6-2 or TRBV6-3; D gene uncertain. CDR3 length: 14 amino acids. Germline V lookup: CDR1 MNHEY, CDR2 SVGEGT. The V gene lost 0 bases and the J gene lost 4 bases, with 8 bases spanning the gap. The CDR3 here is CASSYSRTPDTQYF. In nucleotides, the CDR3 is TGTGCCAGCAGTTACTCCAGGACCCCAGATACGCAGTATTTT.

The chain recombines TRBV6-5 with TRBJ2-3; 8 bases align to TRBD2. The CDR3 spans 15 residues. V shed 6 bases and J 1 base; nucleotides not matched to a gene: 6. The germline CDR1 and CDR2 sequences are MNHEY and SVGAGI. This chain's CDR3 is CASRGLASRTDTQYF. CDR3 nucleotides: TGTGCCAGCAGAGGACTAGCCTCACGCACAGATACGCAGTATTTT.

This clone is a singleton in its sample. The V and J genes are TRBV5-6 and TRBJ2-1; D is possibly TRBD1 (5 bases). V dropped 4 bases and J dropped 2 bases, with 16 bases sitting between them. CDR1 and CDR2 (germline): SGHDT, YYEEEE. The CDR3 contains 16 residues. The CDR3 DNA follows: TGTGCCAGCAGCGCCCACCACAGGTCACCCTACAATGAGCAGTTCTTC. Amino acids: CASSAHHRSPYNEQFF.

The V gene is TRBV27, the J gene TRBJ1-2, with TRBD1 matching 7 bases. J lost 5 bases, V lost 5 bases, and 5 bases had no gene match. In germline, CDR1 is MNHEY, CDR2 SMNVEV (reference sequence). There are 13 residues in the CDR3. CDR3 in amino acids: CASSIQGKYGYTF. CDR3 in DNA: TGTGCCAGCAGTATACAGGGGAAATATGGCTACACCTTC.

V gene TRBV7-2 combines with J gene TRBJ2-7; TRBD2 aligns across 12 bases. The CDR3 length is 15 residues. V gave up 5 bases and J gave up 5 bases; unmatched junction bases: 7. Germline values: CDR1 SGHTA, CDR2 FQGNSA. The DNA of the CDR3 is TGTGCCAGCAGCCAACTAGCGGGGGGCCCCCACGAGCAGTACTTC. Translation: CASSQLAGGPHEQYF.

This clone was counted between two and nine times. The chain is built from TRBV29-1 and TRBJ1-2; TRBD1 is a possible D gene (6 bases). The V gene lost 7 bases and the J gene lost 7 bases, with 19 bases spanning the gap. This CDR3 is built from 13 residues. In germline, CDR1 is SQVTM, CDR2 ANQGSEA. The CDR3 coding sequence is TGCAGCGCCCCTGTGGGGGGGGCGAGTGGCTACACCTTC. Protein product: CSAPVGGASGYTF.

J is TRBJ1-1 and V is TRBV24-1, with D perhaps matching TRBD1 (5 bases). Trimming shortened V by 6 bases and J by 4 bases, and 17 bases separated the two germline ends. Germline V lookup: CDR1 KGHDR, CDR2 SFDVKD. The CDR3 spans 15 residues. CDR3: CATSLSGVGGTEAFF. The DNA for the CDR3 is TGTGCCACCAGTTTGTCCGGGGTGGGGGGCACTGAAGCTTTCTTT.

The chain couples TRBV12-3 or TRBV12-4 to TRBJ1-6; D gene uncertain. The V end was cut by 1 base, the J end by 10 bases, with 8 bases between. This CDR3 is built from 13 residues. In DNA form, the CDR3 reads TGTGCCAGCAGTTTAGGCCCCCGGTCACCCCTCCACTTT. The encoded protein is CASSLGPRSPLHF.

Here the CDR3 reads CASTQGPSLYEQYF. In DNA form, the CDR3 reads TGTGCCAGCACCCAGGGGCCTTCTCTATACGAGCAGTACTTC. The chain links TRBV6-5 to TRBJ2-7, with a possible D match to TRBD1 (6 bases). V lost 7 bases to trimming and J lost 4 bases, with 17 bases between them. The CDR3 runs 14 residues. Germline CDR1 and CDR2: MNHEY and SVGAGI.